The rows below give T cell receptor beta chains drawn from one sample of a study of a mutant IDH1 vaccine in newly diagnosed glioma. Assay used: immunoSEQ multiplex PCR; TCRdb lists only in-frame clones, some missing. The data hold around 31,000 clones, with about 78% observed a single time. These TCRs are of unknown antigen specificity. Sample: PBMCs, taken from a glioma patient whose treatment included an IDH1 peptide vaccine. The source is a man under 40 with glioma. Both conserved end residues are part of each CDR3. A D gene is named only where the DNA matches it firmly. A row's size may be missing; if present it is once, few, many or a size class.

clone_size d_call j_call v_call cdr3_nt cdr3_aa
NA TRBD2 TRBJ2-7 TRBV15 TGTGCCACCAGCAGAGATGGGTCCGTAGCGGGGGCCTACGAGCAGTACTTC CATSRDGSVAGAYEQYF
NA NA TRBJ1-1 TRBV6-5 TGTGCCAGCAGTCTTCTCCGGACAAACACTGAAGCTTTCTTT CASSLLRTNTEAFF
few NA TRBJ1-1 TRBV14 TGTGCCAGCAGCCAAACCCCGGGCAGCATTTTGGCTTTCTTT CASSQTPGSILAFF
NA TRBD2 TRBJ2-2 TRBV7-8 TGTGCCAGCAGCTTTTGGACTAGCGGGGGGGCTGGTACCGGGGAGCTGTTTTTT CASSFWTSGGAGTGELFF
NA TRBD1 TRBJ1-1 TRBV6-5 TGTGCCAGCAGTTACCCGGGACAGGGGACTGAAGCTTTCTTT CASSYPGQGTEAFF
NA NA TRBJ2-1 TRBV30 TGTGCCTGGAGTGTGAGAATTAACAATGAGCAGTTCTTC CAWSVRINNEQFF
few NA TRBJ1-1 TRBV30 TGTGCCTGGAGTGTCCCAGGAATGAACACTGAAGCTTTCTTT CAWSVPGMNTEAFF
few NA TRBJ2-5 TRBV27 TGTGCCAGCAGTAACCAATTCCAAGAGACCCAGTACTTC CASSNQFQETQYF
NA NA TRBJ2-7 TRBV6-1 TGTGCCAGCAGTGGAAACCCGATCTACGAGCAGTACTTC CASSGNPIYEQYF
few NA TRBJ1-1 TRBV29-1 TGCAGCGTTGCCGGGCCTGAAGCTTTCTTT CSVAGPEAFF
NA NA TRBJ2-2 TRBV2 TGTGCCAGCAAGTCAGGCCTAGAGGGCGGGGAGCTGTTTTTT CASKSGLEGGELFF
NA NA TRBJ1-6 TRBV5-4 TGTGCCAGCAGCCCAATACCTACACAAGGGAGGGATTCACCCCTCCACTTT CASSPIPTQGRDSPLHF
NA TRBD2 TRBJ2-1 TRBV6-7 TGTGCCAGCAGCTCTCCCAAATTCCCGGGACTAGCGGGCGGGGAGCAGTTCTTC CASSSPKFPGLAGGEQFF
NA NA TRBJ2-1 TRBV5-1 TGCGCCAGCAGCTTGGGGGGAATAGCATCAAGCTCCTACAATGAGCAGTTCTTC CASSLGGIASSSYNEQFF
NA NA TRBJ2-7 TRBV2 TGTGCCAGTCGGGTCTGGGACACTTCCTACGAGCAGTACTTC CASRVWDTSYEQYF
NA NA TRBJ1-1 TRBV5-4 TGTGCCAGCAGCTTGGGGCGAGATGAAGCTTTCTTT CASSLGRDEAFF
once NA TRBJ2-1 TRBV30 TGTGCCTGGGGAGGGAATGAGCAGTTCTTC CAWGGNEQFF
once NA TRBJ1-2 TRBV18 TGTGCCAGCTCACTATCCCCACAGACCTATGGCTACACCTTC CASSLSPQTYGYTF
NA NA TRBJ2-5 TRBV7-2 TGTGCCAGCAGCTTAAATACGGGTTCGGAGACCCAGTACTTC CASSLNTGSETQYF
once NA TRBJ2-7 TRBV2 TGTGCCAGCAGTGCCGAGCCTGGGGTTTACGAGCAGTACTTC CASSAEPGVYEQYF
once NA TRBJ2-7 TRBV29-1 TGCAGCGTTACTAACTGGGCCTACGAGCAGTACTTC CSVTNWAYEQYF
NA TRBD2 TRBJ2-1 TRBV9 TGTGCCAGCAGCGTAGCTAGCGGGGGGAACTTCAATGAGCAGTTCTTC CASSVASGGNFNEQFF
few TRBD1 TRBJ1-2 TRBV5-6 TGTGCCAGCAGCTTACGACAGGGAAACTATGGCTACACCTTC CASSLRQGNYGYTF
once NA TRBJ2-7 TRBV7-8 TGTGCCAGCAGCGTTACCGGGACTTTCTACGAGCAGTACTTC CASSVTGTFYEQYF
NA TRBD1 TRBJ2-7 TRBV11-2 TGTGCCAGCAGCGAGGGACAGGGGGTCTCCTACGAGCAGTACTTC CASSEGQGVSYEQYF
NA NA TRBJ1-1 TRBV6-5 TGTGCCAGCAGTTACTCGAAAAGGGGGGGCGCTGAAGCTTTCTTT CASSYSKRGGAEAFF
NA TRBD2 TRBJ2-5 TRBV6-1 TGTGCCAGCAGTGAGGGCGGGCCTAGCGGGAGGGGGGAGACCCAGTACTTC CASSEGGPSGRGETQYF
NA TRBD1 TRBJ1-1 TRBV19 TGTGCCAGTAGGAGGGGGCGGTCCCCCCAATTGAACACTGAAGCTTTCTTT CASRRGRSPQLNTEAFF
NA NA TRBJ2-7 TRBV21-1 TGTGCCAGCAGCAACCCCCGAGGGGAGAGGGACAGGCACTCCTACGAGCAGTACTTC CASSNPRGERDRHSYEQYF
few NA TRBJ1-6 TRBV27 TGTGCCAGCAGTTTGCGACATACCTTTAATTCACCCCTCCACTTT CASSLRHTFNSPLHF
NA NA TRBJ2-7 TRBV7-9 TGTGCCAGCAGCTCATTGAGGGGTTACACTTTCGGGGAGCAGTACTTC CASSSLRGYTFGEQYF
NA TRBD1 TRBJ2-6 TRBV30 TGTGCCTGGACACGGACAGGGGGCCCCTTTCTGGGGGCCAACGTCCTGACTTTC CAWTRTGGPFLGANVLTF
NA TRBD2 TRBJ2-3 TRBV15 TGTGCCACCAGCACCGGGACTAGCGCAGATACGCAGTATTTT CATSTGTSADTQYF
NA NA TRBJ2-2 TRBV5-1 TGCGCCAGCAGCTTGGAGGGGTCCCACGGGGAGCTGTTTTTT CASSLEGSHGELFF
NA TRBD1 TRBJ1-1 TRBV6-1 TGTGCCAGCAGAGAATTACAGGGGGCGCGGAACACTGAAGCTTTCTTT CASRELQGARNTEAFF
NA NA TRBJ1-1 TRBV18 TGTGCCAGCTCACCCTCCGGGGGTAACACTGAAGCTTTCTTT CASSPSGGNTEAFF
NA NA TRBJ2-3 TRBV30 TGTGCCTGTCGGACAGATACGCAGTATTTT CACRTDTQYF
few NA TRBJ2-7 TRBV30 TGTGCCTGGAGTGTCGGAGGGAGCTCCTACGAGCAGTACTTC CAWSVGGSSYEQYF
NA NA TRBJ2-7 TRBV10-3 TGTGCCATCACACCGGACGGCTCCTACGAGCAGTACTTC CAITPDGSYEQYF